The clone carrying this T cell receptor beta chain was counted a single time. This record belongs to a study of blood T cell repertoires in COVID-19. TCRdb keeps only in-frame clones here, not all; method: immunoSEQ multiplex PCR. The sample records tens of thousands of clones, roughly nine tenths being singletons. Germline CDR1 is SGHVS and CDR2 is FQNEAQ. The CDR3 consists of 16 residues. Between the trimmed V and J ends, which lost 5 bases and 0 bases, there was a span of 15 bases. The chain uses TRBV7-8 and TRBJ2-3, with D maybe TRBD2 (5 bases). Sequencing was done on a sample of peripheral blood. This TCR was recovered from a woman in her seventies with acute or convalescent COVID-19. The CDR3 DNA reads TGTGCCAGCAGCGGGCGTTCGGGGTCTAGCACAGATACGCAGTATTTT. Translation gives CASSGRSGSSTDTQYF. Full variable domain (missing parts from reference TRBV7-8 and TRBJ2-3): GAGVSQSPRYKVAKRGQDVALRCDPISGHVSLFWYQQALGQGPEFLTYFQNEAQLDKSGLPSDRFFAERPEGSVSTLKIQRTQQEDSAVYLCASSGRSGSSTDTQYFGPGTRLTVL.